These T cell receptor beta chains were read from a single sample in a study of cytomegalovirus exposure and HLA in healthy donors. The data were produced by immunoSEQ multiplex PCR, yet TCRdb's version contains in-frame clones alone and is incomplete. The sample has fewer than 200,000 clones, roughly 85% seen once. Specimen: PBMCs. Receptor source: a man aged 35-49 years in good health and CMV-seropositive. Both conserved end residues are part of each CDR3. The order of the fields is J gene, D gene, V gene, clone size, CDR3 DNA, CDR3 protein. D genes are given only for firm matches. Rows may omit the clone size; those that give it use once, few, many or a size class.

J gene: TRBJ2-1
D gene: -
V gene: TRBV21-1
clone size: -
CDR3 DNA: TGTGCCAGCAGCAATATTGGTACGGCCTACAATGAGCAGTTCTTC
CDR3 protein: CASSNIGTAYNEQFF

J gene: TRBJ1-1
D gene: TRBD1
V gene: TRBV29-1
clone size: -
CDR3 DNA: TGCAGCGTTGGGGTAACAGGGGAGACTGAAGCTTTCTTT
CDR3 protein: CSVGVTGETEAFF

J gene: TRBJ2-1
D gene: -
V gene: TRBV6-1
clone size: -
CDR3 DNA: TGTGCCAGCAGTGAAGCCCGAGTAGGACTTAGCTCCTACAATGAGCAGTTCTTC
CDR3 protein: CASSEARVGLSSYNEQFF

J gene: TRBJ2-2
D gene: TRBD1
V gene: TRBV27
clone size: once
CDR3 DNA: TGTGTCAGCAGCAGAACAGGGGCGAACACCGGGGAGCTGTTTTTT
CDR3 protein: CVSSRTGANTGELFF

J gene: TRBJ2-3
D gene: -
V gene: TRBV18
clone size: -
CDR3 DNA: TGTGCCAGCTCACCATGGCAGCCAGGCAGATCAGATACGCAGTATTTT
CDR3 protein: CASSPWQPGRSDTQYF

J gene: TRBJ2-7
D gene: -
V gene: TRBV10-3
clone size: -
CDR3 DNA: TGTGCCATCAGTGAGTCGCCTAGCGCGTACTACGAGCAGTACTTC
CDR3 protein: CAISESPSAYYEQYF

J gene: TRBJ1-5
D gene: TRBD1
V gene: TRBV4-1
clone size: -
CDR3 DNA: TGCGCCAGCAGCCAAACACAGGGGGCGAGACAGCCCCAGCATTTT
CDR3 protein: CASSQTQGARQPQHF

J gene: TRBJ1-2
D gene: TRBD1
V gene: TRBV29-1
clone size: -
CDR3 DNA: TGCAGCGTTGAAGATCTAGTTCCTTTACGGGACAGACTCTATGGCTACACCTTC
CDR3 protein: CSVEDLVPLRDRLYGYTF

J gene: TRBJ2-5
D gene: TRBD1
V gene: TRBV7-9
clone size: -
CDR3 DNA: TGTGCCAGCAGCAAACGGACAGGGGGCGAGGAGACCCAGTACTTC
CDR3 protein: CASSKRTGGEETQYF

J gene: TRBJ2-7
D gene: -
V gene: TRBV28
clone size: -
CDR3 DNA: TGTGCCAGCAGTCCCCCAGGGGGGTGGGGGGAGCAGTACTTC
CDR3 protein: CASSPPGGWGEQYF

J gene: TRBJ2-3
D gene: -
V gene: TRBV7-9
clone size: -
CDR3 DNA: TGTGCCAGCAGCCTTTTAGATACGCAGTATTTT
CDR3 protein: CASSLLDTQYF

J gene: TRBJ2-7
D gene: -
V gene: TRBV5-6
clone size: -
CDR3 DNA: TGTGCCAGCAGCGTCCGACAGTACTCCTACGAGCAGTACTTC
CDR3 protein: CASSVRQYSYEQYF

J gene: TRBJ2-7
D gene: TRBD1
V gene: TRBV5-4
clone size: -
CDR3 DNA: TGTGCCAGCAGCCGGGGACAGGGCTACGAGCAGTACTTC
CDR3 protein: CASSRGQGYEQYF

J gene: TRBJ2-7
D gene: -
V gene: TRBV6-5
clone size: -
CDR3 DNA: TGTGCCAGCAGTTACACGGACTTTGGTGAGCAGTACTTC
CDR3 protein: CASSYTDFGEQYF

J gene: TRBJ2-1
D gene: TRBD2
V gene: TRBV5-1
clone size: -
CDR3 DNA: TGCGCCAGCAGCTTGGGGGCGGGAGGGCCGTCCTACAATGAGCAGTTCTTC
CDR3 protein: CASSLGAGGPSYNEQFF

J gene: TRBJ1-1
D gene: -
V gene: TRBV19
clone size: many
CDR3 DNA: TGTGCCAGTAGTATAGTATCCCGGAGCACTGAAGCTTTCTTT
CDR3 protein: CASSIVSRSTEAFF

J gene: TRBJ1-4
D gene: -
V gene: TRBV2
clone size: -
CDR3 DNA: TGTGCCAGCAGTCTCGGGTCCAATGAAAAACTGTTTTTT
CDR3 protein: CASSLGSNEKLFF

J gene: TRBJ1-2
D gene: TRBD1
V gene: TRBV28
clone size: -
CDR3 DNA: TGTGCCAGCAGTTTTACGGACAGGGTCGGCTACACCTTC
CDR3 protein: CASSFTDRVGYTF

J gene: TRBJ1-2
D gene: -
V gene: TRBV6-4
clone size: -
CDR3 DNA: TGTGCCAGCAGTGCAGACCCGGGGGGGTGGCACTATGGCTACACCTTC
CDR3 protein: CASSADPGGWHYGYTF

J gene: TRBJ2-7
D gene: -
V gene: TRBV27
clone size: -
CDR3 DNA: TGTGCCAGCAGTTACGCCGGGTACGAGCAGTACTTC
CDR3 protein: CASSYAGYEQYF

J gene: TRBJ1-4
D gene: -
V gene: TRBV27
clone size: -
CDR3 DNA: TGTGCCAGCAGTCCCCTAGGTCTAAGTGAAAAACTGTTTTTT
CDR3 protein: CASSPLGLSEKLFF

J gene: TRBJ1-5
D gene: -
V gene: TRBV18
clone size: -
CDR3 DNA: TGTGCCAGCTCACCAGGGGGGGCGGGTCAGCCCCAGCATTTT
CDR3 protein: CASSPGGAGQPQHF

J gene: TRBJ2-7
D gene: -
V gene: TRBV6-5
clone size: -
CDR3 DNA: TGTGCCAGCTGGGTGGAGGGGGGGACCTCCTACGAGCAGTACTTC
CDR3 protein: CASWVEGGTSYEQYF